This TCR beta chain was sequenced for a study of T cell responses to AZD1222 COVID-19 vaccine. Study-wide results and caveats: The peak T cell response came first, and repertoires were sampled only after it. Seropositivity was recorded at baseline in only a handful of AZD1222 recipients. Two doses of AZD1222 preceded a rise in Spike-specific TCR breadth and depth.

Sequenced by immunoSEQ multiplex PCR; TCRdb stores in-frame clones only, minus some. In the table there are tens of thousands of clones, more than 75% of which are singletons. Germline CDR1 reads GTSNPN; CDR2 reads SVGIG (reference sequence). The CDR3 runs to 12 residues. Trimming cost V 4 bases and J 6 bases, with 13 bases left between them. As regards this clone: Its antigen is undetermined.

The chain is built from TRBV30 and TRBJ2-7; D may be TRBD1 (5 bases). The specimen was peripheral blood, collected 28 days after the second AZD1222 dose. This clonotype originated in an adult who received the AZD1222 COVID-19 vaccine. CDR3 sequence reads: CAWTPDKIEQYF. The CDR3 bases are TGTGCCTGGACCCCGGACAAAATCGAGCAGTACTTC.